Given below is one T cell receptor beta chain in context. Antigen specificity is unknown. A single base separates this from a much larger clone, so it may be a read error. The V end was cut by 4 bases, the J end by 9 bases, with 13 bases between. The CDR3 has 12 residues. Germline V CDR1 and CDR2: SNHLY, FYNNEI. Using quantitative 5'-RACE with molecular barcodes, the authors made TCR beta libraries. TCRdb independently ran MiXCR on the 5' RACE reads; one entry per CDR3 protein. The profile shows some 120,000 distinct CDR3 sequences, roughly 13% of them singletons. The data were taken from a study of CD8 T cells in ankylosing spondylitis. Regarding the study as a whole: Peripheral blood held disease-linked clones only at relatively low frequency, and these were CD8+.

Sequenced sample: blood, either unsorted or a sorted T cell fraction (not recorded which). The rearrangement links TRBV2 to TRBJ2-7, with D perhaps matching TRBD1 (6 bases). This TCR was recovered from a female donor with ankylosing spondylitis or in good health (not recorded which). The CDR3, as DNA: TGTGCCAGCAGTGGGGGGACATCCGCGCAGTACTTC. Its translation: CASSGGTSAQYF.